Here is one TCR beta chain with its context. What antigen it recognizes has not been identified. Base qualities are not at hand, and no much larger clone is one base apart. The data were taken from a study of T cells after yellow fever vaccination (dated by TCRdb to about 2019). Context from the whole study: The SMART-Seq v4 Ultra Low Input RNA kit was used to prepare libraries from fractions with low cell numbers. The cohort comprised two healthy male donors, one aged 18 to 30 and one aged 30 to 39 years. Bulk TCR alpha and beta repertoires were sequenced longitudinally to track T-cell clones before and after primary and booster YFV17D yellow fever vaccination. Blood samples were taken at several timepoints before and after primary and secondary immunization, and bulk PBMC replicates and cell subsets were isolated. The investigation overall reported the following: Because abundant contaminating clonotypes from the bulk population could be contained in FACS-sorted repertoires, computational filtering was required. A small share of clonotypes was detected in both CD4 and CD8 compartments, with the overlap likely arising from convergent recombination. The study included only two donors, which limits how far the findings can be generalized. The secondary T-cell response was weaker than the primary response but faster, peaking on day 5 instead of day 15. After the booster, most of the clones that had expanded following primary vaccination were detected again (96% of CD4 and 80% to 90% of CD8), which suggests that memory was broadly maintained.

The sample's treatment or condition, from its label and the paper: live attenuated yellow fever vaccine strain. Two biological replicates of bulk PBMCs were collected at each blood-draw timepoint. A standard Ficoll-Paque protocol was used to isolate PBMCs from peripheral blood. RNA was extracted with TriZol from bulk PBMCs, CD4 and CD8 fractions, and dextramer-positive and dextramer-negative fractions. From the cysteine through the phenylalanine, the CDR3 covers 17 amino acids. The kept DNA is CDR3 alone, 51 bases in frame from the first base. The germline V and J ends show losses of 6 bases and 0 bases respectively, and no gene match explains 7 bases of the junction. CDR1 and CDR2, looked up from the germline V gene, are KGHSH and LQKENI. TCR cDNA was synthesized by 5'RACE template switching, which introduced a universal primer site and unique molecular identifiers. cDNA synthesis was primed from both the TCR alpha and TCR beta constant segments. Two PCR steps were used to amplify libraries, with sample barcodes and sequencing adapters being added in the second step. Sequencing of libraries was performed on Illumina HiSeq 2500 (2x100 bp) or NovaSeq (2x150 bp). As for the authors' bioinformatics: MIGEC was used to demultiplex reads and collapse the reads into UMI consensus sequences, and MiXCR was used for V(D)J alignment. Clonotypes responding to the vaccine were identified with edgeR on replicate PBMC samples, with the criteria of FDR below 0.01 and a log2 fold change above 5 up to day 15. Each bulk clonotype was labeled CD4 or CD8 based on which sequenced repertoire, CD4 or CD8, contained the clonotype at higher abundance. TCRdb reran the public reads through fastp at Q25 and MiXCR, keeping productive beta chains. Rows are combined by CDR3 protein, so each entry shows the most common genes and DNA. The authors' filters were not applied to this entry. Across this sample there are approximately 300,000 distinct CDR3 sequences, with 6.8% seen only once. The top ten clones comprise 15% to 20% of the sample.

The TCR originated in a man in his late teens or twenties who received the YFV17D yellow fever vaccine. This chain is built from TRBV18 and TRBJ2-2, with TRBD1 identical over 10 junction bases. The sample was PBMCs, taken more than 40 days after the first yellow fever vaccination. Here the CDR3 is given as CASSRRDRGTNTGELFF. The DNA sequence is given as TGTGCCAGCTCCCGCCGGGACAGGGGCACGAACACCGGGGAGCTGTTTTTT. The CDR3 plus the reference TRBV18 and TRBJ2-2 genes for the other parts give the full variable domain: NAGVMQNPRHLVRRRGQEARLRCSPMKGHSHVYWYRQLPEEGLKFMVYLQKENIIDESGMPKERFSAEFPKEGPSILRIQQVVRGDSAAYFCASSRRDRGTNTGELFFGEGSRLTVL.